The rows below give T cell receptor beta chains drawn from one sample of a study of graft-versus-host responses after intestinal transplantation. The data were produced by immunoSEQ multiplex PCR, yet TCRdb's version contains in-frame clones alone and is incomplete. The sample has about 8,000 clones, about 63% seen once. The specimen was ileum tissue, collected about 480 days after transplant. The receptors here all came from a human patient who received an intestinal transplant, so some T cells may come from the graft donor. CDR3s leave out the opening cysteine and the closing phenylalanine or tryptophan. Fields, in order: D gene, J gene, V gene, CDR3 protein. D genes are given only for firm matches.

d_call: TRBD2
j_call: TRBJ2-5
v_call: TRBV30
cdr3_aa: AWAGGSGTQY

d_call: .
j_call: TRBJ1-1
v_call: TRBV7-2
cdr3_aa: ASSPGLSTEAF

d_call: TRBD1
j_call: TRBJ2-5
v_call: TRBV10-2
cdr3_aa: ASSTLGQGLGETQY

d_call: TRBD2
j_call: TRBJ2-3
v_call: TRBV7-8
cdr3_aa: ASSTFTAGGFLVTDTQY

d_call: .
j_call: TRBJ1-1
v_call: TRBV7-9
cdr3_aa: ASSLAAGVRMNTEAF

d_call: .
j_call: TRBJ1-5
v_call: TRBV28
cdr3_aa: APSSTGGGGNQPQH

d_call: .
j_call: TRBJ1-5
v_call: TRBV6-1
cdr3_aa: ASRDGNNQPQH

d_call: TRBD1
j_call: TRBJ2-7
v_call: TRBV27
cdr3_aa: ASSLGQGTEQY

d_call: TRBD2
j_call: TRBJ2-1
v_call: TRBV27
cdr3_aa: ASSLWTSGESYNEQF

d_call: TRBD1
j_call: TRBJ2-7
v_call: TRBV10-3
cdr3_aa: AISETGGYEQY

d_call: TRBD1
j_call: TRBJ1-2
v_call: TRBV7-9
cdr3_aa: ASSLGHRQGSRGYT

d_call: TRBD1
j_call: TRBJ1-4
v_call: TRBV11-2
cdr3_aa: ASSPYRGEDEKLF

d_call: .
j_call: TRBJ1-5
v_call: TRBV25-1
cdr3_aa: ASSDGGNNQPQH

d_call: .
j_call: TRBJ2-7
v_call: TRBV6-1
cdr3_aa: ASRTGQRGDEQY

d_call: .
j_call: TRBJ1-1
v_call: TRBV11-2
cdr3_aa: ASSLQGTAGNTEAF

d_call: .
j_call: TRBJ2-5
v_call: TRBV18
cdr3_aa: ASSPRGTQETQY

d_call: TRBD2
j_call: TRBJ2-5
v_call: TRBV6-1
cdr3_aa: ASSWTSGGQETQY

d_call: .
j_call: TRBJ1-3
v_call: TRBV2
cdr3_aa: ASSEDISTGNTIY

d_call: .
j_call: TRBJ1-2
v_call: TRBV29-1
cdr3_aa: SVEDPGLNGYT

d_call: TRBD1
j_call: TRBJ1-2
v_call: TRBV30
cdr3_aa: AWSTETGYGYT

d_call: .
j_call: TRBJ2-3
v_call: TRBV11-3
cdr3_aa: ASSPGGRGADTQY

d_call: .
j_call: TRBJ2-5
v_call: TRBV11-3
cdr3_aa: ASSLDIGETQY

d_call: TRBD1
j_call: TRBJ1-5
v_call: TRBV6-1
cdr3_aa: ASRTTGGEPQH

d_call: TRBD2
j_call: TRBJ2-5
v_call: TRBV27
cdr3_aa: AIRGVNQETQY

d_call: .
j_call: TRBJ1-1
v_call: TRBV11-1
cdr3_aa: ASSMYRSMNTEAF

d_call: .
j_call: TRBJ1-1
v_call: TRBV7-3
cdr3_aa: ASSLSLGNEAF

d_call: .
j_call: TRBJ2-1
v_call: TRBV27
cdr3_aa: ASRSVLSYNEQF

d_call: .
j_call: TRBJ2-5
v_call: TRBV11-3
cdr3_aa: ASKSRGAYETQY

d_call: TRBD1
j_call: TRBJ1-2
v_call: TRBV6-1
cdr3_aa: ASSPQGARGYT

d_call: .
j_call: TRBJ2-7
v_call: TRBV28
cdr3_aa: ASSLCIRGATCEQY

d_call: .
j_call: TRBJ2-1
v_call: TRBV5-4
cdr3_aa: ASSPSQSSYNEQF

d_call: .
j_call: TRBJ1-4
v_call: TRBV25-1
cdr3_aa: ASSGGDNSTNEKLF

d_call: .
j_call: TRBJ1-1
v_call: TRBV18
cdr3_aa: ASSPYLVNGQYTEAF

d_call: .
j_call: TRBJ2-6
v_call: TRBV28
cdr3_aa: ASRNGGSGANVLT

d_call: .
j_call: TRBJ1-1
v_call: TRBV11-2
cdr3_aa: ASSLGSRVTEAF

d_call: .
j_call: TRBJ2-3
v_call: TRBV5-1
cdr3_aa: ASSPSASKGTDTQY

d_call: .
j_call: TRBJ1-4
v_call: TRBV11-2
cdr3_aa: ASSLAQSVFNEKLF

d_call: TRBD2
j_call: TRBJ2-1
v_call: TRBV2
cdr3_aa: ASSEVLLASYNEQF

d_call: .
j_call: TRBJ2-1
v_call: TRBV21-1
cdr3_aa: ASSKDSGGVHNEQF

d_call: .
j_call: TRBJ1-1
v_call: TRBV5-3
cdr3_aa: ARSSFEWEGAF

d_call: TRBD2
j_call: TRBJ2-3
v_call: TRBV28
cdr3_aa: ASSWTSGGTDTQY

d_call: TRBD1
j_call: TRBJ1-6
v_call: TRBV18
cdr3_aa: ASSDTGGNNSPLH

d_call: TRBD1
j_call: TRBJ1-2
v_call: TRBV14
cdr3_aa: ASSDGTGGEGYT

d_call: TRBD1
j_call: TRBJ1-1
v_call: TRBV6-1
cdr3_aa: ASRIPGGRDTEAF

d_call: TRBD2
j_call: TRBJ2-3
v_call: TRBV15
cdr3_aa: ATSRDAGGPDTQY

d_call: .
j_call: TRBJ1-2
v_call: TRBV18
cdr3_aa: ASSPPGGRGLLYGYT